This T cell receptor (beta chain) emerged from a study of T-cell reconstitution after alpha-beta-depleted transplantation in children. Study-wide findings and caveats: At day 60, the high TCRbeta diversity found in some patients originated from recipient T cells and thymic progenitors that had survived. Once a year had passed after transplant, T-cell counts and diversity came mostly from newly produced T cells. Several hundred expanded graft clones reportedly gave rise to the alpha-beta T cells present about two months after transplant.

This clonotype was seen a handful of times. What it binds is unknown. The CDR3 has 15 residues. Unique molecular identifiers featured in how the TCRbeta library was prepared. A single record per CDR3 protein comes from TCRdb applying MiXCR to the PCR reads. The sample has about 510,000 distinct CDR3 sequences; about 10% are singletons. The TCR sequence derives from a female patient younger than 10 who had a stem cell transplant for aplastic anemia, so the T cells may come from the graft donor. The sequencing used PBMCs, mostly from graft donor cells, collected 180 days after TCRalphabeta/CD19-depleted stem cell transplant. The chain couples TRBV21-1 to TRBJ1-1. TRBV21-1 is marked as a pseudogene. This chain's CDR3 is CASSKEDYLNTEAFF. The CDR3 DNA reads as TGTGCCAGCAGCAAAGAAGATTATCTGAACACTGAAGCTTTCTTT.